The TCR beta chain described here comes from a study of T cells in Graves' hyperthyroidism and ophthalmopathy. Study-level results: Ophthalmopathy was model-predicted a median about 6.9 months pre-onset.

With respect to this clonotype: Its specificity is unknown. A single base separates this from a much larger clone, so it may be a read error.

RNA transcripts gave rise to amplified TCR beta CDR3 regions. During a first-round RT-PCR of the TCR CDR3, the HTBI primer set was used. MiXCR was run by TCRdb on the multiplex PCR reads, yielding one entry per CDR3 protein. The repertoire includes about 380,000 distinct CDR3 sequences, about a fifth of them detected once, and 35% to 45% sits in the top ten. The sequencing sample was made of blood. The receptor's source is a man aged 18 to 35 with Graves' ophthalmopathy.

CDR3 amino acids: CTSSLARDRREQFF. The CDR3 nucleotides read TGTACCAGCAGCTTAGCTAGGGACCGTAGGGAGCAGTTCTTC. This chain joins TRBV7-2 and TRBJ2-1; D might be TRBD1 or TRBD2, each matching 5 bases. This CDR3 is built from 14 residues. V was shortened by 0 bases and J by 10 bases, with 13 bases between the two germline ends. Germline lookup yields CDR1 SGHTA and CDR2 FQGNSA.